The 2 T cell receptor beta chains presented below share a single source sample, sequenced in a study of CXCR3-negative and CXCR3-positive naive CD8 T cells. Findings and caveats of the study: Naive CXCR3-positive cells had TRB CDR3s more hydrophobic than those of CXCR3-negative naive cells.

For these receptors, no antigen is known. 5' RACE that incorporated UMI labels was used to prepare the TRB cDNA libraries. TCRdb reprocessed the 5' RACE reads, keeping one entry per CDR3 protein, no DNA. The sample holds about 6,700 distinct CDR3 sequences. The specimen was naive CXCR3+ CD8+ T cells from blood. The subset denotes: CD45RO-CCR7+CD27+CD95- naive CD8+ T cells expressing CXCR3 (TNR3+). All receptors come from a human donor in good health. Some clones in this sample may be carry-over from other donors' samples.

By frequency, this clonotype registers medium-sized (0.01 to 0.1%). V and J are TRBV7-8 and TRBJ2-4; TCRdb lists TRBD2, though no DNA is available to test this call. Germline CDR1 and CDR2: SGHVS and FQNEAQ. The CDR3 is 18 residues long. CDR3 sequence reads: CASTLGLAGGGAKNIQYF.

Measured by frequency, this clonotype is medium-sized. V and J are TRBV27 and TRBJ2-7; with no DNA, the TCRdb D assignment of TRBD2 cannot be verified. There are 15 residues in the CDR3. CDR1 is MNHEY and CDR2 is SMNVEV in the germline V gene (reference sequence). The CDR3 spells CASSPRAGRPYEQYF.